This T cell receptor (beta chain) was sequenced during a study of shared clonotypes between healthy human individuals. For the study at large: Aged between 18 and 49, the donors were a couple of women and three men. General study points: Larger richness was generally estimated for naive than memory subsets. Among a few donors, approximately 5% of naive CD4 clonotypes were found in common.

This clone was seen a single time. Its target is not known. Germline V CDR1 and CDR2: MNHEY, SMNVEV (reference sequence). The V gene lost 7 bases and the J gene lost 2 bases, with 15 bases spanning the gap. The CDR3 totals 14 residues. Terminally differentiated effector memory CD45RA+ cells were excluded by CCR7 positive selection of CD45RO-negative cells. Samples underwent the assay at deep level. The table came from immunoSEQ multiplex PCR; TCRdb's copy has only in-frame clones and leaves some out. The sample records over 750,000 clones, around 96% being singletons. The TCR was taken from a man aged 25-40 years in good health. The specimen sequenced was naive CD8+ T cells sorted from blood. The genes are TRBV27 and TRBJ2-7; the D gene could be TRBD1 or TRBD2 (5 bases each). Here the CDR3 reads CASIYGTRTYEQYF. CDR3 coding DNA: TGTGCCAGCATTTATGGGACGCGAACCTACGAGCAGTACTTC.